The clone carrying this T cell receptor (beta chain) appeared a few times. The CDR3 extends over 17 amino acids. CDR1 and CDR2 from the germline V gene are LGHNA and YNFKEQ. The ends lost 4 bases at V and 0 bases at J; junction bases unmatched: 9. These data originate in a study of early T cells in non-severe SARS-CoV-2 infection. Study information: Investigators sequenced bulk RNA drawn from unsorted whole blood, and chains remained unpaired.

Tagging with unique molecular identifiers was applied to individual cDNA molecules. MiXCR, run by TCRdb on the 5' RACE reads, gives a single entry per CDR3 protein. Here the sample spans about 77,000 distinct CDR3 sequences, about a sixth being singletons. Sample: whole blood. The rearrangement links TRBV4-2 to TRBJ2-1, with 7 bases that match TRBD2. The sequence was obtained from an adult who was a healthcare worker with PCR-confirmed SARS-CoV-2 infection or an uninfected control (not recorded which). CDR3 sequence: CASSPGVGGSSYNEQFF. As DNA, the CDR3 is TGTGCCAGCAGCCCCGGTGTCGGGGGGTCCTCCTACAATGAGCAGTTCTTC.